The clone carrying this T cell receptor (beta chain) showed up just once. Its specificity is unknown. CDR3 length: 12 residues. Trimming took 7 bases from V and 2 from J, leaving 10 bases between them. Germline V gene sequence: CDR1 DFQATT, CDR2 SNEGSKA (reference sequence). Sequencing libraries made from TCR beta cDNA carried unique molecular identifiers. TCRdb re-derived calls from the PCR reads in MiXCR, one entry per CDR3 protein. The sample includes some 700,000 distinct CDR3 sequences, approximately 60% of them seen just once. The sample belongs to a study of post-analysis software for immune sequencing data. Study-level information: Patients had relapsing-remitting, secondary progressive or progressive-relapsing multiple sclerosis; some lacked subtype. Study outcomes and limitations: Samples made in the same batch grouped tightly together by F measure. The five TRBV segments detected at higher frequency in patients than in controls included TRBV5-6, TRBV5-1 and TRBV20-1.

This chain connects TRBV20-1 to TRBJ2-3; unclear D gene. The sample comprised blood. This clonotype originated in a girl aged 2-10 years with multiple sclerosis. Here the CDR3 DNA reads TGCAGTGGTTCAGCACACACAGATACGCAGTATTTT. Translating gives CSGSAHTDTQYF.